The clone carrying this T cell receptor (beta chain) was seen more than once but under ten times. This sample is drawn from a study of blood T cell repertoires in COVID-19. Study-wide context: Spain, Italy and the United States supplied samples that represented acute and convalescent COVID-19. Nucleic acid was either cDNA or gDNA, and it came from T cells, B-cell-depleted T cells, or PBMCs.

Per the study methods: Estimation of nucleated cell counts relied on the amplification of reference gene primers. This table comes from immunoSEQ multiplex PCR, and its TCRdb copy is limited to in-frame clones, with some not included. That table gives V, J and clone size, and the DNA gave D and trimming. Here the sample spans fewer than 300,000 clones, approximately 87% being singletons. The CDR3 runs to 12 residues. V was shortened by 5 bases and J by 7 bases, with 9 bases between the two germline ends. Germline CDR1 and CDR2: SGHVS and FQNEAQ. The TCR was taken from a woman aged 65 to 85 with active or convalescent COVID-19. The sample comprised peripheral blood. V usage is TRBV7-8 and J usage is TRBJ1-5; D remains ambiguous. The CDR3 nucleotides read TGTGCCAGCAGCCGCCATGAGCAGCCCCAGCATTTT. Its protein product is CASSRHEQPQHF.